A single sample is the source of the 7 T cell receptor beta chains below, sequenced in a study of tissue T cells after allogeneic stem cell transplantation. Time point indicated: mouse harvest day 7 after allogeneic transplant. The graft held 10^6 splenic CD5+ T cells and 10^7 T-cell-depleted bone marrow cells. Repertoires were generated with immunoSEQ multiplex PCR, while TCRdb's copy carries only in-frame clones and drops some. The sample includes 8,500 to 9,000 clones, 40% to 45% of them seen just once. Sequencing was carried out using skin. The receptors were gathered from a female BALB/c mouse given C57BL/6 T cells with graft-versus-host disease after an allogeneic hematopoietic cell transplant.

In the case of this clone: Genes and germline are mouse. The read comes to an end 1 residue before the CDR3 does, leaving the germline J gene to fill in the end. The genes are TRBV16 and TRBJ2-5, with D tentatively TRBD1 (6 bases). This CDR3 has 14 amino acids. The V gene lost 5 bases and the J gene lost 2 bases, with 11 bases spanning the gap. Germline CDR1 is SGHSA and CDR2 is FRNQAP. CDR3 DNA, as far as it was read: TGTGCAAGCAGCCAACAGGGTGGCCAAGACACCCAGTAC. This translates into CASSQQGGQDTQY. The entire CDR3 sequence reads CASSQQGGQDTQYF.

With regard to this clone: Mouse germline and gene names are used. The read ends 1 residue before the CDR3 terminus; that terminus is restored from the germline J gene. The rearrangement uses TRBV23 and TRBJ1-2; the table's D gene call, TRBD1, was not cross checked with the DNA. In germline, CDR1 is KGHTA, CDR2 FQNQQP. This CDR3 spans 14 amino acids. CDR3: CSSSQSQANSDYTF. The CDR3 bases that were read are TGCTCCAGCAGTCAATCCCAGGCAAACTCCGACTACACC.

Worth noting for this clone: Gene names are mouse gene names. The read ends 1 residue before the CDR3 terminus; that terminus is restored from the germline J gene. V gene TRBV26 combines with J gene TRBJ1-5; TRBD1 might be the D (5 bases). The V and J ends lost 2 bases and 1 base respectively, with 6 bases between them. This CDR3 spans 14 amino acids. Per germline, CDR1 KGHPV and CDR2 FQNQEV (reference sequence). The CDR3 DNA, read in part, is TGTGCCAGCAGTCTGCCAGGGAACAACCAGGCTCCGCTT. Its translation is CASSLPGNNQAPL. The whole CDR3 sequence is CASSLPGNNQAPLF.

This clone was seen more than once but under ten times. All gene names here are mouse names. The sequenced CDR3 bases are TGTGCCAGCAGCCTCAGGGTTGACACAGAAGTCTTC. Translated, it gives CASSLRVDTEVF. The complete CDR3 sequence is CASSLRVDTEVFF. The chain is built from TRBV3 and TRBJ1-1, with D perhaps matching TRBD1 (5 bases). The read is 1 residue too short to cover the CDR3 end, so that end is filled in from the germline J gene. This CDR3 has 13 amino acids. Germline CDR1 SNHLY, CDR2 FYNGKV (reference sequence). The ends were cut back, 5 bases at V and 3 bases at J, with 10 bases in the middle.

As concerns this clone: Gene names are the mouse ones. Read sequence stops 1 residue before the CDR3 end, and the germline J gene provides the missing end. The chain joins TRBV16 to TRBJ2-7, with 11 bases identical to TRBD2. Germline V gene data show CDR1 as SGHSA and CDR2 as FRNQAP. There are 14 residues in the CDR3. After removal of 1 base from V and 4 bases from J, the junction contained 0 bases not matched to a gene. The sequenced CDR3 bases are TGTGCAAGCAGCTTAGGGGACTGGGGGTATGAACAGTAC. This encodes CASSLGDWGYEQY. The full-length CDR3 reads as CASSLGDWGYEQYF.

A remark on this clone: Genes here carry mouse names. Read coverage stops 1 residue before the CDR3 terminus; the germline J gene supplies the remainder. J is TRBJ2-3 and V is TRBV26; 9 bases agree with TRBD1. J gave up 4 bases and V 6 bases, and 5 bases lay outside the gene matches. The CDR3 has 14 amino acids. CDR1 is KGHPV, CDR2 FQNQEV, per germline (reference sequence). Incomplete CDR3 DNA: TGTGCCAGCAGGCCGGGACAGGGATCAGAAACGCTGTAT. This sequence encodes CASRPGQGSETLY. The whole CDR3 protein is CASRPGQGSETLYF. Complete variable domain (other parts from reference TRBV26 and TRBJ2-3): NSKVIQTPRYLVKGQGQKAKMRCIPEKGHPVVFWYQQNKNNEFKFLINFQNQEVLQQIDMTEKRFSAECPSNSPCSLEIQSSEAGDSALYLCASRPGQGSETLYFGSGTRLTVL.

This clone is deemed medium-sized. Gene names denote mouse genes. The CDR3 end is not reached by the read, which stops 1 residue before it; the germline J gene fills it in. The rearrangement uses TRBV14 and TRBJ2-7; 7 bases are a match to TRBD1. J was trimmed by 4 bases and V by 2 bases; bases with no gene match: 6. Per the germline V gene, CDR1 is SGHDT and CDR2 is FRDEAV. This CDR3 region has 14 residues. CDR3 in amino acids: CASSLQGRKYEQYF. CDR3 DNA, as far as it was read: TGTGCCAGCAGTTTACAGGGGAGGAAATATGAACAGTAC.